This TCR beta chain was sequenced for a study of T cell repertoires in cytomegalovirus infection. Study background: CMV infection plus the matching HLA type was flagged by public TCR beta signatures. Study observations and caveats: CMV-specific TCR beta clonotypes restricted by HLA-C dominated the ex vivo response.

V was pared by 5 bases and J by 0 bases, with 6 bases of the junction left unmatched. Germline V gene data show CDR1 as DFQATT and CDR2 as SNEGSKA (reference sequence). This CDR3 has 15 amino acids. The table lists this clonotype with a few counts. Its specificity is unknown. TCRdb re-called the reads with MiXCR, one entry per CDR3 protein. The data contain a few hundred thousand distinct CDR3 sequences, approximately 26% of them singletons. This chain joins TRBV20-1 and TRBJ2-5, with 10 nucleotides matching TRBD2. This receptor was obtained from a human donor in good health (CMV status not recorded). Some clones in this sample may be carry-over from other donors' samples. Specimen: PBMCs. Here the CDR3 DNA reads TGCAGTGCTGAGCGACTAGCGGGTTACCAAGAGACCCAGTACTTC. Amino acids: CSAERLAGYQETQYF.